The clone carrying this T cell receptor (beta chain) was observed a few times. Caucasian, healthy and from Russia, the donors were aged between about 6 and 100. This sample was taken from a study of blood T cells in healthy people across ages. Primers used in a second PCR of about 6 to 12 cycles were a sample-barcoded 5' primer and a J-beta primer mix. TCRdb passed the 5' RACE reads through MiXCR, listing each CDR3 protein once. The sample carries about 1,400,000 distinct CDR3 sequences, around 42% recorded once. Germline loops: CDR1 SGHRS, CDR2 YFSETQ. The CDR3 consists of 16 residues. The V gene end was trimmed by 0 bases and the J gene end by 7 bases; junction bases not matched to a gene: 10.

The chain combines TRBV5-1 with TRBJ2-1; 7 bases fit TRBD2. This TCR derives from a woman aged 18-29 years in good health. Sequencing was done on a sample of blood. CDR3 residues: CASSLGRERGRNEQFF. For the CDR3, the DNA is TGCGCCAGCAGCTTGGGCCGAGAGCGGGGTCGGAATGAGCAGTTCTTC.